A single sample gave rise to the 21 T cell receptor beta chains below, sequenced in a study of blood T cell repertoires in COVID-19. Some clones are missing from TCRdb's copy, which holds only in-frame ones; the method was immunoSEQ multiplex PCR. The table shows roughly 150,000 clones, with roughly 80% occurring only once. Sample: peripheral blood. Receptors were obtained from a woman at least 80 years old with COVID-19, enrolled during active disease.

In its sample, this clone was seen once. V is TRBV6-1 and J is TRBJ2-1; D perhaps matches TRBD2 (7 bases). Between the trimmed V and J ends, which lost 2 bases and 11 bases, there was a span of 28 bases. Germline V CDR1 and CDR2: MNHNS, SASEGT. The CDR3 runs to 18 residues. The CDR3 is CASSEPGGWRTADQKQFF. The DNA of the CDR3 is TGTGCCAGCAGTGAACCGGGGGGCTGGAGGACGGCTGATCAAAAGCAGTTCTTC.

For the CDR3, the DNA is TGTGCCACCAGTGACACACAGGCGGGGGAGACCCAGTACTTC. It codes for CATSDTQAGETQYF. This chain joins TRBV24-1 and TRBJ2-5; D perhaps matches TRBD2 (6 bases). Germline CDR1 reads KGHDR; CDR2 reads SFDVKD. This CDR3 region has 14 residues. V was trimmed by 4 bases and J by 5 bases, leaving 13 bases between them.

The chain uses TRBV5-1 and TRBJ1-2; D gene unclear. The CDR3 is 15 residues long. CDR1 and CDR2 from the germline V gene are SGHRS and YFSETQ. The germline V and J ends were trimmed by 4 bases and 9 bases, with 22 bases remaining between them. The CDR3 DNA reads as TGCGCCAGCAGCCCTGGACTCTACGGTGGGGTTAGCTACACCTTC. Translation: CASSPGLYGGVSYTF.

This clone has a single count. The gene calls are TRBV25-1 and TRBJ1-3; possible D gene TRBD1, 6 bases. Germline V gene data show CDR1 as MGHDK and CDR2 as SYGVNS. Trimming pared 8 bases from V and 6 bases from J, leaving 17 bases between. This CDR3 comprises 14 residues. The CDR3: CASHAPGVPNTIYF. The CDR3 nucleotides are TGTGCCAGCCACGCGCCAGGGGTGCCAAACACCATATATTTT. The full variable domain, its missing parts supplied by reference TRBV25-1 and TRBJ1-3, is EADIYQTPRYLVIGTGKKITLECSQTMGHDKMYWYQQDPGMELHLIHYSYGVNSTEKGDLSSESTVSRIRTEHFPLTLESARPSHTSQYLCASHAPGVPNTIYFGEGSWLTVV.

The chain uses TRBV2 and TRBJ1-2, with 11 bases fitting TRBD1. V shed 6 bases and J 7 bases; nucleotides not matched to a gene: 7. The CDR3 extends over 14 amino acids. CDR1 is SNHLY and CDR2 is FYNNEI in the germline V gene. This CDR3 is CASRPDRGRVGYTF. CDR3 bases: TGTGCCAGCAGGCCGGACAGGGGGCGGGTTGGCTACACCTTC. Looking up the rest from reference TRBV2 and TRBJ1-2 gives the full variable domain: EPEVTQTPSHQVTQMGQEVILRCVPISNHLYFYWYRQILGQKVEFLVSFYNNEISEKSEIFDDQFSVERPDGSNFTLKIRSTKLEDSAMYFCASRPDRGRVGYTFGSGTRLTVV.

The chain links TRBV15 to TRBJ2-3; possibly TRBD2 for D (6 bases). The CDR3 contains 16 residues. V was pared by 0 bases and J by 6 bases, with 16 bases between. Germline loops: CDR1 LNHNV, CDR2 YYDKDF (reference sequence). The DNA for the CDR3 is TGTGCCACCAGCAGAGACCCCCCGTCGCGGGGTGATACGCAGTATTTT. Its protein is CATSRDPPSRGDTQYF.

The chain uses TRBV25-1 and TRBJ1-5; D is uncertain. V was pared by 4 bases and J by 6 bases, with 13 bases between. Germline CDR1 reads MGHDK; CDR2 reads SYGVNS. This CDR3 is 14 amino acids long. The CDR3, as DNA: TGTGCCAGCAGTGTCGGGATTGGAGGTCAGCCCCAGCATTTT. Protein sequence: CASSVGIGGQPQHF.

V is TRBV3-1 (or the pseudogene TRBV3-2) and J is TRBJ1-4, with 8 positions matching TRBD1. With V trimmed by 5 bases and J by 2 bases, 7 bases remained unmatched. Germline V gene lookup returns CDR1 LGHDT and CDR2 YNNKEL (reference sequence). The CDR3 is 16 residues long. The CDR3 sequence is CASSFQGARTNEKLFF. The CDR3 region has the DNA TGTGCCAGCAGCTTTCAGGGGGCGAGGACTAATGAAAAACTGTTTTTT.

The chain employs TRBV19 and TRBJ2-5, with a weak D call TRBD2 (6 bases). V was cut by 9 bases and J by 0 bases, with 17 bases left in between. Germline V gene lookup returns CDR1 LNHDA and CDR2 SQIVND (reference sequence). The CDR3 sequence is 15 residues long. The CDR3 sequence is CASSIGGVYQETQYF. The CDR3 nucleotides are TGTGCCAGCTCCATCGGGGGTGTGTACCAAGAGACCCAGTACTTC.

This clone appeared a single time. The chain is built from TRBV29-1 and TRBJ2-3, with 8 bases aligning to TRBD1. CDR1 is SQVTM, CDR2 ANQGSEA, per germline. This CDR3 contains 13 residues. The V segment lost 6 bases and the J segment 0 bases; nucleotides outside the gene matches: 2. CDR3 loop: CSVRQGSTDTQYF. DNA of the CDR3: TGCAGCGTCCGACAGGGGAGCACAGATACGCAGTATTTT.

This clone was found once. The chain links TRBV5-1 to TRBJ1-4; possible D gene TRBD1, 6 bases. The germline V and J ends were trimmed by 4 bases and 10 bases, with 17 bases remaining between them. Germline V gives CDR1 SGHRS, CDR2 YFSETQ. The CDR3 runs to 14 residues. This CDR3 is CASSARGLGGKLFF. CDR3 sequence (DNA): TGCGCCAGCAGCGCCAGGGGATTAGGAGGAAAACTGTTTTTT.

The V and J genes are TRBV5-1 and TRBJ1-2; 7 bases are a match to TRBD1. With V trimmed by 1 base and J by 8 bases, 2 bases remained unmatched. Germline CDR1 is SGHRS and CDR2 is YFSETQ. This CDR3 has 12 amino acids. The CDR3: CASSLQGDGYTF. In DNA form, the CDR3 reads TGCGCCAGCAGCTTGCAGGGGGACGGCTACACCTTC.

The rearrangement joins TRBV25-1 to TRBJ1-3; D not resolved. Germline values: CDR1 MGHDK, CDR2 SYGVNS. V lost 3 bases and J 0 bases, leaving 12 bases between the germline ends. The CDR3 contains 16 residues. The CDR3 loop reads CASSDTAGPSGNTIYF. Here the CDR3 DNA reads TGTGCCAGCAGTGATACCGCAGGCCCCTCTGGAAACACCATATATTTT.

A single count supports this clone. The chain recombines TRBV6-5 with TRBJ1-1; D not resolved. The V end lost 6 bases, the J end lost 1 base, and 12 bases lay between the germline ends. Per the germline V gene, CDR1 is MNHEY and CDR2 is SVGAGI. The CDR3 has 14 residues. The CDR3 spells CASSLLRGNTEAFF. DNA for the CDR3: TGTGCCAGCAGCCTCCTCCGGGGGAACACTGAAGCTTTCTTT.

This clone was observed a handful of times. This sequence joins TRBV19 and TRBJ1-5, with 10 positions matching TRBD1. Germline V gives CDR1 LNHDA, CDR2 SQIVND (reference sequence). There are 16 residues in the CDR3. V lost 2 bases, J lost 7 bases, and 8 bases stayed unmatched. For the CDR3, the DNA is TGTGCCAGTAGTATACAAGGGGACAGGGGTGGCCAGCCCCAGCATTTT. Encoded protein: CASSIQGDRGGQPQHF.

The CDR3 DNA is TGTGCCAGCTCACCCATTCCTCCGGGTGGGACAGACACTGAAGCTTTCTTT. It is translated as CASSPIPPGGTDTEAFF. The V and J genes are TRBV18 and TRBJ1-1, with 7 bases identical to TRBD1. Losses at the gene ends were 3 bases for V and 3 bases for J; bases not matched to a gene: 13. The germline CDR1 and CDR2 sequences are KGHSH and LQKENI. CDR3 size: 17 residues.

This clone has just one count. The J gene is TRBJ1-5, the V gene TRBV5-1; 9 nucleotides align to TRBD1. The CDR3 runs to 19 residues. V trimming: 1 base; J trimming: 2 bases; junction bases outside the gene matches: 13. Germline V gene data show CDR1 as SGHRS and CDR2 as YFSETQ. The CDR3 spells CASSLFPGQGGVGNQPQHF. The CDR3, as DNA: TGCGCCAGCAGCTTGTTTCCGGGACAGGGAGGGGTGGGCAATCAGCCCCAGCATTTT.

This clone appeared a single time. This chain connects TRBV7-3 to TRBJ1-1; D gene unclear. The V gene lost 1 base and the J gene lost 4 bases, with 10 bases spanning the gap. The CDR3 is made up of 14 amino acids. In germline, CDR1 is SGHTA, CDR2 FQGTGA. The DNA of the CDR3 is TGTGCCAGCAGCTTAAACCCCGGGAGCACTGAAGCTTTCTTT. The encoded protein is CASSLNPGSTEAFF.

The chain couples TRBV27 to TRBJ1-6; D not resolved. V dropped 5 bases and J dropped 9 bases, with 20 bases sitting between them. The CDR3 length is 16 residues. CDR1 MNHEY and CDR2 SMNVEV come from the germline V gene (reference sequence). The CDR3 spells CASSQDPLGRGSPLHF. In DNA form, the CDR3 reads TGTGCCAGCAGTCAAGACCCCCTAGGTCGGGGTTCACCCCTCCACTTT.

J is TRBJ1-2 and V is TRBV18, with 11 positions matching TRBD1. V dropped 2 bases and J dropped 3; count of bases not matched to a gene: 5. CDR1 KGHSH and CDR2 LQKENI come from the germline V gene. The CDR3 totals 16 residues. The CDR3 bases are TGTGCCAGCTCACCAGCAGAGGGACAGGGGGACTATGGCTACACCTTC. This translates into CASSPAEGQGDYGYTF.

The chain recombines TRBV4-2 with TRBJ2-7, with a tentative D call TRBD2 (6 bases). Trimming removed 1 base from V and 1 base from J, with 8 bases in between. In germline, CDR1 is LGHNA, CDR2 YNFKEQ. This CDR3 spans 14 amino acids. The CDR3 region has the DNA TGTGCCAGCAGCCAAGGGGCGGGGTCCTACGAGCAGTACTTC. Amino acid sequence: CASSQGAGSYEQYF.